The clone carrying this T cell receptor (beta chain) appeared a few times. Its antigen is unknown. The CDR3 has 18 residues. V was trimmed by 5 bases and J by 6 bases, leaving 26 bases between them. In germline, CDR1 is SEHNR, CDR2 FQNEAQ (reference sequence). The data originate from a study of beta chain features in type 1 diabetes. Study-wide results and caveats: Lower insertion and higher deletion counts appeared at VDJ junctions in type 1 diabetes patients. Shorter TCRB CDR3s, moderately but significantly so, marked every one of the four CD4+ subsets in Type 1 diabetes patients.

Of the isolated RNA, all was reverse transcribed, and so the sequenced material was expressed TCRB transcripts. Naive, central memory and regulatory T cell samples yielded about 3.57 million reads on average. Assay used: immunoSEQ multiplex PCR; TCRdb lists only in-frame clones, some missing. The repertoire consists of over 350,000 clones, with approximately 16% occurring once and the leading ten covering about 0.019%. A sort by CD45RO/CCR7/CD25/CD127/CD95/CD27 yielded CD4+ naive, central memory, regulatory and stem cell-like memory cells. Sequences were obtained from naive CD4+ T cells from blood. The rearrangement uses TRBV7-9 and TRBJ2-1, with a possible D match to TRBD2 (5 bases). This receptor was taken from a young woman in good health. As DNA, the CDR3 is TGTGCCAGCAGCCACAAGGGCAGAGGGATGACTGGCTTCAATGAGCAGTTCTTC. Protein: CASSHKGRGMTGFNEQFF.